This is a list of T cell receptor beta chains from one sample in a study of blood T cell repertoires in COVID-19. Assay: immunoSEQ multiplex PCR; the TCRdb copy retains only in-frame clones and omits some. The sample yields a few hundred thousand clones, more than 70% seen once. The specimen was peripheral blood. Every receptor here comes from a woman in her twenties or thirties with COVID-19, enrolled during active disease. CDR3s include the opening cysteine and the closing phenylalanine or tryptophan. D genes are given only for firm matches. Only part of the rows carry a size: once, few, many, or a class if the clone is expanded.

j_gene	len	abundance	v_gene	d_gene	CDR3nt	CDR3aa
TRBJ1-5	14	.	TRBV6-1	.	TGTGCCAGCAGTGAACCAGAAAGAAATCAGCCCCAGCATTTT	CASSEPERNQPQHF
TRBJ2-5	15	.	TRBV7-2	TRBD1	TGTGCCAGCAGCTCTTACAGGGGGGCGGGTGAGACCCAGTACTTC	CASSSYRGAGETQYF
TRBJ2-2	11	once	TRBV6-5	TRBD2	TGTGCCACCCGGGGGGGCGGGGAGCTGTTTTTT	CATRGGGELFF
TRBJ1-6	19	.	TRBV5-3	.	TGTGCCAGAAGCCAGCGGTTTACAGGGCCCTGCTCCTATAATTCACCCCTCCACTTT	CARSQRFTGPCSYNSPLHF
TRBJ1-3	15	.	TRBV7-9	.	TGTGCCAGCACCCGGGCCGGGGGTTCAGGAAACACCATATATTTT	CASTRAGGSGNTIYF
TRBJ2-5	16	.	TRBV4-1	TRBD1	TGCGCCAGCAGCCAAAGACCAGGGGGCAATCAGGAGACCCAGTACTTC	CASSQRPGGNQETQYF
TRBJ2-7	16	.	TRBV3-1/TRBV3-2	TRBD2	TGTGCCAGCAGCCCGCTCACAGCGGGAGCCCTATACGAGCAGTACTTC	CASSPLTAGALYEQYF
TRBJ2-5	16	.	TRBV18	.	TGTGCCAGCTCACAGCTCTCGGTAGGGGGCCAAGAGACCCAGTACTTC	CASSQLSVGGQETQYF
TRBJ1-4	14	.	TRBV7-2	.	TGTGCCAGCAGCTTTTCCCCCCGAGGAGAAAAACTGTTTTTT	CASSFSPRGEKLFF
TRBJ2-1	14	.	TRBV5-1	.	TGCGCCAGCAGCTCCGGGACATATCACAATGAGCAGTTCTTC	CASSSGTYHNEQFF
TRBJ1-6	17	.	TRBV25-1	.	TGTGCCAGCAGTGAAGGGAGGCAGGGATCTTATAATTCACCCCTCCACTTT	CASSEGRQGSYNSPLHF
TRBJ1-1	12	.	TRBV30	.	TGTGCCTGGAGTCAGGGAAGAGCTGAAGCTTTCTTT	CAWSQGRAEAFF
TRBJ2-5	15	.	TRBV6-2/TRBV6-3	TRBD1	TGTGCCAGCAGTGCTTGGACAGGGGGCGGCGAGACCCAGTACTTC	CASSAWTGGGETQYF
TRBJ2-7	14	.	TRBV28	.	TGTGCCAGCAGCCTTACAGGATCGGTCTACGAGCAGTACTTC	CASSLTGSVYEQYF
TRBJ1-1	14	.	TRBV30	TRBD1	TGTGCCTGGAGTGCAGTACTGACAGGGGGTGAAGCTTTCTTT	CAWSAVLTGGEAFF
TRBJ2-6	16	.	TRBV28	TRBD1	TGTGCCAGCAGGGGACAGGCGAGCTCTGGGGCCAACGTCCTGACTTTC	CASRGQASSGANVLTF
TRBJ2-3	16	.	TRBV5-1	TRBD2	TGCGCCAGCAGTCCGAGCCTAGCGGCTAGCACAGATACGCAGTATTTT	CASSPSLAASTDTQYF
TRBJ2-1	16	.	TRBV19	.	TGTGCCAGTAGTACCATTCCCTCGGGGGGCAGCAATGAGCAGTTCTTC	CASSTIPSGGSNEQFF
TRBJ2-3	15	.	TRBV5-1	TRBD2	TGCGCCAGCAGCTTGGTAGCGGGAGAGACAGATACGCAGTATTTT	CASSLVAGETDTQYF
TRBJ2-7	16	.	TRBV9	TRBD1	TGTGCCAGCAGCATACGACAGGGGGCTACCACCTACGAGCAGTACTTC	CASSIRQGATTYEQYF
TRBJ2-1	16	.	TRBV24-1	TRBD2	TGTGCCACCAGTGACCGAACTAGCGGGAGCCCCAATGAGCAGTTCTTC	CATSDRTSGSPNEQFF
TRBJ2-7	15	few	TRBV7-3	TRBD2	TGTGCCAGCAGCGAAGGGCTAGCGGGAACCTACGAGCAGTACTTC	CASSEGLAGTYEQYF
TRBJ1-1	17	.	TRBV10-3	TRBD1	TGTGCCATCAGTGAGCCCCCGGGACAGGGATCGAACACTGAAGCTTTCTTT	CAISEPPGQGSNTEAFF
TRBJ1-1	13	.	TRBV7-9	.	TGTGCCAGCAGCTTGCGGACAATCAGTGAAGCTTTCTTT	CASSLRTISEAFF
TRBJ1-1	14	once	TRBV18	TRBD1	TGTGCCAGCTCACCAATTCTGACAGGGGGTGAAGCTTTCTTT	CASSPILTGGEAFF
TRBJ2-1	12	.	TRBV7-2	.	TGTGCCAGCAGCTTAGACTGGAGCGAGCAGTTCTTC	CASSLDWSEQFF
TRBJ2-1	15	.	TRBV9	.	TGTGCCAGCAGCGTAGATGTAGCGGAGTTCAATGAGCAGTTCTTC	CASSVDVAEFNEQFF
TRBJ2-1	15	.	TRBV7-3	TRBD2	TGTGCCAGCAGCCTCTCAGCGGGAGTCCACAATGAGCAGTTCTTC	CASSLSAGVHNEQFF
TRBJ1-5	15	.	TRBV18	.	TGTGCCAGCTCACCAGGGGCCGGGCCCAATCAGCCCCAGCATTTT	CASSPGAGPNQPQHF
TRBJ2-5	16	once	TRBV5-6	.	TGTGCCAGCAGGCGCTCTCCGGGACACTCTGAAGAGACCCAGTACTTC	CASRRSPGHSEETQYF
TRBJ2-1	16	.	TRBV7-9	TRBD2	TGTGCCAGCAGTGCCGCTAGCGGGAGTAGGTACAATGAGCAGTTCTTC	CASSAASGSRYNEQFF
TRBJ2-5	15	.	TRBV10-3	TRBD1	TGTGCCATCAGTGCCGGACAGGGGACTCGAGAGACCCAGTACTTC	CAISAGQGTRETQYF
TRBJ2-2	14	.	TRBV7-9	.	TGTGCCAGCAGCCTCGCGCTAGGCACCGGGGAGCTGTTTTTT	CASSLALGTGELFF
TRBJ2-5	14	.	TRBV21-1	.	TGTGCCAGCAGCACCCGAGGGTCTGTGGAGACCCAGTACTTC	CASSTRGSVETQYF
TRBJ1-1	11	.	TRBV24-1	.	TGTGCCACCAGAGCAGGCACTGAAGCTTTCTTT	CATRAGTEAFF
TRBJ2-7	12	.	TRBV5-4	TRBD2	TGTGCCAGCAGCTCTAGCGGCTACGAGCAGTACTTC	CASSSSGYEQYF